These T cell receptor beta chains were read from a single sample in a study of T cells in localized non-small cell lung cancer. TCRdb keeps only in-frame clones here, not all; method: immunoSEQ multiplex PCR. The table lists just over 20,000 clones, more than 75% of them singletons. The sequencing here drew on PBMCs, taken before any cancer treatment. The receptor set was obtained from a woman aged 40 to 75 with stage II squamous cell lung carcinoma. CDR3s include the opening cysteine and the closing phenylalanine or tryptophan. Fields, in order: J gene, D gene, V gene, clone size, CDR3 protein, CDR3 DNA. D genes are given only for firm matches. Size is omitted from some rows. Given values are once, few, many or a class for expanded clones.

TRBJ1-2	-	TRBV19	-	CASSRGRAVEYGYTF	TGTGCCAGTAGTAGAGGCAGGGCGGTGGAGTATGGCTACACCTTC
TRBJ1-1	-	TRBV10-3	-	CAIKEGSVVNTEAFF	TGTGCCATCAAAGAGGGCTCGGTGGTGAACACTGAAGCTTTCTTT
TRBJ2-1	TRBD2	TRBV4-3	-	CASSQFLAGRTYNEQFF	TGCGCCAGCAGCCAATTCCTAGCGGGAAGGACCTACAATGAGCAGTTCTTC
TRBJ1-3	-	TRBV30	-	CACLQPYSGNTIYF	TGTGCCTGTCTTCAGCCCTACTCTGGAAACACCATATATTTT
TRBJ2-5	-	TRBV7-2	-	CASSSVRGYQETQYF	TGTGCCAGCAGCTCCGTAAGGGGGTACCAAGAGACCCAGTACTTC
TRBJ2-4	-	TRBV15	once	CATSRDRAGVAKNIQYF	TGTGCCACCAGCAGAGATCGGGCAGGGGTTGCCAAAAACATTCAGTACTTC
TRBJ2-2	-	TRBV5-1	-	CASSLTGRGELFF	TGCGCCAGCAGCCTGACAGGCCGCGGGGAGCTGTTTTTT
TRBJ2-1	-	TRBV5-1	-	CASSAGLSTDEQFF	TGCGCCAGCAGCGCTGGGCTTTCGACCGATGAGCAGTTCTTC
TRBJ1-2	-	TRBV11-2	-	CASSLEPGLYYGYTF	TGTGCCAGCAGCTTAGAGCCGGGGCTGTACTATGGCTACACCTTC
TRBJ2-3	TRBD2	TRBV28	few	CAAGTSGRKPKDTQYF	TGTGCCGCCGGGACTAGCGGGAGAAAGCCCAAAGATACGCAGTATTTT
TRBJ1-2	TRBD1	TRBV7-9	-	CASSWEGAGYGYTF	TGTGCCAGCAGCTGGGAGGGGGCGGGTTATGGCTACACCTTC
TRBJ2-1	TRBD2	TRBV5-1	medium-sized	CASSLEAGGPYNEQFF	TGCGCCAGCAGCCTAGAAGCGGGAGGGCCCTACAATGAGCAGTTCTTC
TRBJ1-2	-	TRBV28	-	CASSLRGLRNGYTF	TGTGCCAGCAGTTTAAGAGGATTAAGGAATGGCTACACCTTC
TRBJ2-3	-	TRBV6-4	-	CASSDQHGNTQYF	TGTGCCAGCAGTGACCAACACGGCAATACGCAGTATTTT
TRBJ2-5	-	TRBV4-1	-	CASSVRLSPGQTQYF	TGCGCCAGCAGCGTCCGACTGAGTCCTGGACAGACCCAGTACTTC
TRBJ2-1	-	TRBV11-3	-	CASSLGLANEQFF	TGTGCCAGCAGCTTAGGACTGGCCAATGAGCAGTTCTTC
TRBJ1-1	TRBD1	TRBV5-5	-	CASSPDRDTEAFF	TGTGCCAGCAGCCCCGACAGGGACACTGAAGCTTTCTTT
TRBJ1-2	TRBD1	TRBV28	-	CASSPRTGGHTF	TGTGCCAGCAGTCCCCGGACAGGGGGGCACACCTTC
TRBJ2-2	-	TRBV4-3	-	CASSQAEGVGELFF	TGCGCCAGCAGCCAAGCTGAAGGCGTAGGGGAGCTGTTTTTT
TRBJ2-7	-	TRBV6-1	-	CASSEGVSTSQYF	TGTGCCAGCAGTGAAGGGGTTAGTACGTCGCAGTACTTC
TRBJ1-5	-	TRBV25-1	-	CPEGVRRPNQPQHF	TGTCCCGAGGGGGTCAGGAGACCAAATCAGCCCCAGCATTTT
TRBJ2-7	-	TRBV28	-	CASSSTRRGSGYEQYF	TGTGCCAGCAGTTCGACCCGTCGGGGGTCAGGCTACGAGCAGTACTTC
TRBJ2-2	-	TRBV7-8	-	CASSAPQGANTGELFF	TGTGCCAGCAGCGCCCCCCAGGGAGCAAACACCGGGGAGCTGTTTTTT
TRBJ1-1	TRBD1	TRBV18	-	CASSPQNLGQGNTEAFF	TGTGCCAGCTCACCCCAGAATCTTGGACAGGGGAACACTGAAGCTTTCTTT
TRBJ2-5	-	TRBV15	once	CATSQGGRETQYF	TGTGCCACCAGCCAGGGGGGCAGGGAGACCCAGTACTTC
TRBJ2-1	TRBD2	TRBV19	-	CASSRASGSPTDSYNEQFF	TGTGCCAGTAGTCGGGCTAGCGGGAGCCCCACCGACTCCTACAATGAGCAGTTCTTC
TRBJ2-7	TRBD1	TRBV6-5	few	CASSQGAHYEQYF	TGTGCCAGCAGCCAGGGGGCCCACTACGAGCAGTACTTC
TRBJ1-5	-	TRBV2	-	CASSGAENQPQHF	TGTGCCAGCAGTGGAGCCGAAAATCAGCCCCAGCATTTT
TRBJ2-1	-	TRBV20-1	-	CSATALDEQFF	TGCAGTGCTACGGCTTTAGATGAGCAGTTCTTC
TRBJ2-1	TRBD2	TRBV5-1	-	CASSTFGLAGSYNEQFF	TGCGCCAGCAGCACTTTCGGACTAGCGGGCTCCTACAATGAGCAGTTCTTC
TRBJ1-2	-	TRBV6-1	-	CASSEWGGHEGYGYTF	TGTGCCAGCAGTGAATGGGGGGGCCACGAAGGTTATGGCTACACCTTC
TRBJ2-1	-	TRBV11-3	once	CASSLDAETYNEQFF	TGTGCCAGCAGCTTAGACGCGGAGACCTACAATGAGCAGTTCTTC
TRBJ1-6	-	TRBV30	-	CAWGVTVSPLHF	TGTGCCTGGGGAGTTACAGTTTCACCCCTCCACTTT
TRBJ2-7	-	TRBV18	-	CASSPVSAREKKQYF	TGTGCCAGCTCACCCGTTAGCGCGCGGGAAAAAAAGCAGTACTTC
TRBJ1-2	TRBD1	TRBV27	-	CASSSLRTGYGYTF	TGTGCCAGCAGTTCCCTCAGGACAGGGTATGGCTACACCTTC
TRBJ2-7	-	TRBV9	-	CASSVGPGGHYEQYF	TGTGCCAGCAGCGTAGGGCCGGGGGGACACTACGAGCAGTACTTC
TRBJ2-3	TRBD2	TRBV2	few	CASSALAGSGTDTQYF	TGTGCCAGCAGCGCCCTAGCGGGTAGTGGCACAGATACGCAGTATTTT
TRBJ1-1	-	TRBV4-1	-	CASSQDGFMNTEAFF	TGCGCCAGCAGCCAAGACGGTTTCATGAACACTGAAGCTTTCTTT
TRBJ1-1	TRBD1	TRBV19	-	CASRLPPGGLFAEAFF	TGTGCCAGTAGATTACCCCCAGGGGGCCTCTTCGCTGAAGCTTTCTTT
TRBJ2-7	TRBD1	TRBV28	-	CASSQLLRLVWGQNYEQYF	TGTGCCAGCAGTCAGCTCCTGCGTCTGGTTTGGGGACAGAACTACGAGCAGTACTTC
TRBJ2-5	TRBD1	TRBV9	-	CASSVGRAGGQETQYF	TGTGCCAGCAGCGTAGGTAGGGCAGGGGGCCAAGAGACCCAGTACTTC
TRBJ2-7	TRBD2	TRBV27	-	CASHSGTTNYEQYF	TGTGCCTCTCACTCGGGGACTACTAACTACGAGCAGTACTTC
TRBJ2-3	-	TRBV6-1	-	CASNVAGGTDTQYF	TGTGCCAGCAATGTTGCAGGGGGCACAGATACGCAGTATTTT
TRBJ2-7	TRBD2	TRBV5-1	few	CASSRFSVGEGSDEQYF	TGCGCCAGCAGCCGTTTTAGTGTGGGGGAGGGGTCGGATGAGCAGTACTTC
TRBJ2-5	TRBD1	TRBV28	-	CASRYPGGQETQYF	TGTGCCAGCAGATATCCAGGGGGTCAAGAGACCCAGTACTTC